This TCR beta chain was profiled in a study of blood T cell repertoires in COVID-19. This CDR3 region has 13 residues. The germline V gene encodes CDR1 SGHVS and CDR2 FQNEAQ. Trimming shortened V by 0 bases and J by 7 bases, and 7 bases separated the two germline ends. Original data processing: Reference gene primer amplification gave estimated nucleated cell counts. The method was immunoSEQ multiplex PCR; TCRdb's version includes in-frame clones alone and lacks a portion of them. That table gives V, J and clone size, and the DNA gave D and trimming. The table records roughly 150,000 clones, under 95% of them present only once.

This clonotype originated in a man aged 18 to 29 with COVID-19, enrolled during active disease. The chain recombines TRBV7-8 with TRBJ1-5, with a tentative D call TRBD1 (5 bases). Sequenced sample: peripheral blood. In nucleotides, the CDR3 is TGTGCCAGCAGCTTAGCCAGGGTGCAGCCCCAGCATTTT. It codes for CASSLARVQPQHF.